This T cell receptor (beta chain) was sequenced for a study of T cell changes during pregnancy in multiple sclerosis. Using immunoSEQ multiplex PCR, the repertoire was profiled, and TCRdb retains in-frame clones only, with some absent. The sample lists roughly 100,000 clones, 85% to 95% seen once, with 1.5% to 2% in the top ten. CDR1 MNHEY and CDR2 SMNVEV come from the germline V gene (reference sequence). The V and J ends lost 6 bases and 4 bases respectively, with 19 bases between them. CDR3 size: 16 residues. This rearrangement joins TRBV27 to TRBJ1-5, with D possibly matching TRBD1 (5 bases). The sample was peripheral blood, taken after pregnancy. The TCR originated in a female donor with multiple sclerosis, enrolled in a pregnancy study. The CDR3 here is CASSTGTPAGNQPQHF. CDR3 coding DNA: TGTGCCAGCAGCACCGGGACCCCCGCGGGGAATCAGCCCCAGCATTTT.